This T cell receptor beta chain comes out of a study of blood T cells in healthy people across ages. This clonotype was detected a few times. V was cut by 6 bases and J by 5 bases, with 17 bases left in between. The CDR3 sequence is 14 residues long. In germline, CDR1 is MGHDK, CDR2 SYGVNS. Alongside a J-beta primer mix, a sample-barcoded 5' primer served in a second PCR lasting roughly 7 to 11 cycles. TCRdb recomputed calls from the 5' RACE reads with MiXCR, one row per CDR3 protein. Among around 1,800,000 distinct CDR3 sequences listed, about two fifths were seen once. The receptor's source is a human donor in good health. The chain uses TRBV25-1 and TRBJ2-7, with a weak D call TRBD2 (6 bases). The sample comprised blood. CDR3 in amino acids: CASSGGTVPHEQYF. Here the CDR3 DNA reads TGTGCCAGCAGCGGGGGAACAGTTCCCCACGAGCAGTACTTC.